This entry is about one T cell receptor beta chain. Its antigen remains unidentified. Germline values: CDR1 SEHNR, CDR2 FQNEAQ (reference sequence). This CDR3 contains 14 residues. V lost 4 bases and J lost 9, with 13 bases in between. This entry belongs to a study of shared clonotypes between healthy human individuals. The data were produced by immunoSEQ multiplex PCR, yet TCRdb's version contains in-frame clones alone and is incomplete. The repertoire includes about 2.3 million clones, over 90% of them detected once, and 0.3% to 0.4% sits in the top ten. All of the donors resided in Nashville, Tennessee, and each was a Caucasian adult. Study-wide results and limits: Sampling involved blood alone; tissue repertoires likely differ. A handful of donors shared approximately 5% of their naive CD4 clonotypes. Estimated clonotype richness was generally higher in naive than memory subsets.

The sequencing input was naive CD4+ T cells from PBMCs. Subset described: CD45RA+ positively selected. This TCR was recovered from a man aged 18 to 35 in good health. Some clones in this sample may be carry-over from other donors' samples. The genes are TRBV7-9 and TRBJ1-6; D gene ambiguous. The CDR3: CASSSAPPVSPLHF. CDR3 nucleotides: TGTGCCAGCAGCTCAGCCCCCCCCGTTTCACCCCTCCACTTT.